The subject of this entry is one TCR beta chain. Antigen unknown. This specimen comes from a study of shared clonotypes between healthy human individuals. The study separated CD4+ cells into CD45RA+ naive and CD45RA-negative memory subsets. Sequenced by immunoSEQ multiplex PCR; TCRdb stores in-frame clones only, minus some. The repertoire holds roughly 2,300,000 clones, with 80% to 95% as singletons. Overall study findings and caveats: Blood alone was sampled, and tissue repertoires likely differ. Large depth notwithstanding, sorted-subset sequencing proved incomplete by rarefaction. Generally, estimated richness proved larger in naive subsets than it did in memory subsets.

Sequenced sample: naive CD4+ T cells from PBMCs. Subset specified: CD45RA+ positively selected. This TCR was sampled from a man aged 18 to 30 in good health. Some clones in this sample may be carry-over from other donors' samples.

The CDR3 region is CSVAGGQGGWGTEAFF. The CDR3 region has the DNA TGCAGCGTTGCAGGAGGGCAGGGGGGTTGGGGCACTGAAGCTTTCTTT. This chain joins TRBV29-1 and TRBJ1-1; 7 bases map to TRBD1. Germline CDR1 reads SQVTM; CDR2 reads ANQGSEA. This CDR3 region has 16 residues. The trim removed 4 bases at V and 4 bases at J, leaving 15 bases unmatched.